This T cell receptor (beta chain) was recorded in a study of control samples from healthy donors and cancer patients. The protocol was immunoSEQ multiplex PCR, while the TCRdb copy is restricted to in-frame clones and leaves out a portion. Among 150,000 to 200,000 clones listed, around nine tenths were seen once. Losses at the gene ends were 5 bases for V and 0 bases for J; bases not matched to a gene: 8. The CDR3 loop spans 17 amino acids. Germline V CDR1 and CDR2: MNHEY, SMNVEV (reference sequence). The chain links TRBV27 to TRBJ2-7; TRBD2 matches 12 bases. Sequenced sample: blood. This TCR was recovered from a man aged 25-45 years in good health. CDR3: CASSHLRTSGISYEQYF. Here the CDR3 DNA reads TGTGCCAGCAGTCACTTAAGGACTAGCGGGATCTCCTACGAGCAGTACTTC.